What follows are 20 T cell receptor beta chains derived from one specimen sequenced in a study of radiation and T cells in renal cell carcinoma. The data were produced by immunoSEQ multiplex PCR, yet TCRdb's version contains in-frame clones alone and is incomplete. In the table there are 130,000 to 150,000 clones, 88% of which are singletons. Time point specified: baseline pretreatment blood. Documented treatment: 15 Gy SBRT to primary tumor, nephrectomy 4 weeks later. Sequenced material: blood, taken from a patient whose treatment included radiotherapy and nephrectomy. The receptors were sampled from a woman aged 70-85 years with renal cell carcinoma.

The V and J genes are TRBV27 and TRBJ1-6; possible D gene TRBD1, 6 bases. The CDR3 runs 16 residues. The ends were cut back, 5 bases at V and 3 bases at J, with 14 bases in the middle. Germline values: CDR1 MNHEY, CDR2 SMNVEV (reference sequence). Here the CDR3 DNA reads TGTGCCAGCAGTCCCCTCGGAGGGGGCTATAATTCACCCCTCCACTTT. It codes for CASSPLGGGYNSPLHF.

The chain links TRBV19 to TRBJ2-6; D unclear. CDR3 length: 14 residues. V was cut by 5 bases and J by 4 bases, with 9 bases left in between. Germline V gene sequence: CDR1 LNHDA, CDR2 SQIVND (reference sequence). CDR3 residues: CASSPTLGANVLTF. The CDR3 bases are TGTGCCAGTAGTCCGACCCTAGGGGCCAACGTCCTGACTTTC.

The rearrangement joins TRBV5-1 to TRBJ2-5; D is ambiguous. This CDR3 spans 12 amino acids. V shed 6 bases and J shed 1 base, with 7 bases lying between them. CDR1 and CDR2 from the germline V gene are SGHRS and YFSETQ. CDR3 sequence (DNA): TGCGCCAGCATGGTCAGCCAAGAGACCCAGTACTTC. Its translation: CASMVSQETQYF.

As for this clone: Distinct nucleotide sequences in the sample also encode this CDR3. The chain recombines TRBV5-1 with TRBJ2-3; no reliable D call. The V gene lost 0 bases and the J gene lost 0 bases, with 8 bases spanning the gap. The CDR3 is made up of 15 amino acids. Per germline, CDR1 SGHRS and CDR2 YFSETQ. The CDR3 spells CASSLDGSSTDTQYF. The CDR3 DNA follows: TGCGCCAGCAGCTTGGACGGTTCTAGCACAGATACGCAGTATTTT.

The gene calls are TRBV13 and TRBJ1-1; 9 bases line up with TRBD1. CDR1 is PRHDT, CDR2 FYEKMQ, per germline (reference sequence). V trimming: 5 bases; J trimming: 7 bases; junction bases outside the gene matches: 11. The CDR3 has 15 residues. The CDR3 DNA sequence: TGTGCCAGCAGCGCCAACAGGGGGCGCGGGGGTGAAGCTTTCTTT. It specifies CASSANRGRGGEAFF.

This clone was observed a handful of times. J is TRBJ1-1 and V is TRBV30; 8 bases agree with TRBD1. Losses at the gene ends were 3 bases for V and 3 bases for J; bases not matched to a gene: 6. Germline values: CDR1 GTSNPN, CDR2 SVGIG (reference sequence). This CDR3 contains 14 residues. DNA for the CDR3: TGTGCCTGGAGCGCCGACAGGGGATACACTGAAGCTTTCTTT. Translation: CAWSADRGYTEAFF.

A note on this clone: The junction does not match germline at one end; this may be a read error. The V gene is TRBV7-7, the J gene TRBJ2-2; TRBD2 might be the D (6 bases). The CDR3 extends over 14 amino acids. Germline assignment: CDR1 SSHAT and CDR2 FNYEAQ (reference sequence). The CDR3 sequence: CASSLDYDTGELFF. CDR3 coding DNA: TGTGCTAGCAGCCTGGACTACGACACCGGGGAGCTGTTTTTT.

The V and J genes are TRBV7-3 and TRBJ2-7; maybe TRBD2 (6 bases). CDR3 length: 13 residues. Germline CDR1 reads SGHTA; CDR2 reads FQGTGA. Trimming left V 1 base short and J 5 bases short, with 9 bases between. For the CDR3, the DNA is TGTGCCAGCAGCTTAATCGGCGGGAACGAGCAGTACTTC. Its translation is CASSLIGGNEQYF.

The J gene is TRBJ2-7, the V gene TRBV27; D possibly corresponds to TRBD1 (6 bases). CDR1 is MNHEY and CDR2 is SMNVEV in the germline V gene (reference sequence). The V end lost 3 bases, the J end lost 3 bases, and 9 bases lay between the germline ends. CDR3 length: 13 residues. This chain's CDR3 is CASSLAGVYEQYF. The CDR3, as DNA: TGTGCCAGCAGTTTGGCAGGGGTCTACGAGCAGTACTTC.

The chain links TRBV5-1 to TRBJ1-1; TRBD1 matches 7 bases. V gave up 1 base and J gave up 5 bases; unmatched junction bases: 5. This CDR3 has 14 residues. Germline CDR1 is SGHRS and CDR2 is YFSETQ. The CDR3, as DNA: TGCGCCAGCAGCTTGTTCACACAGGGGACTGAAGCTTTCTTT. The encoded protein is CASSLFTQGTEAFF. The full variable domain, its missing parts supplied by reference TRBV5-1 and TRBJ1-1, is KAGVTQTPRYLIKTRGQQVTLSCSPISGHRSVSWYQQTPGQGLQFLFEYFSETQRNKGNFPGRFSGRQFSNSRSEMNVSTLELGDSALYLCASSLFTQGTEAFFGQGTRLTVV.

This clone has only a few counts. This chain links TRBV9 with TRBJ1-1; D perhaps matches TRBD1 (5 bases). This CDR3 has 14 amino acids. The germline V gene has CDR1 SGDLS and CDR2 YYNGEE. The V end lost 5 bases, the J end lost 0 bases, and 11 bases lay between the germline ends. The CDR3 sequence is CASSGTQMNTEAFF. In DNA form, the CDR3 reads TGTGCCAGCAGTGGGACCCAGATGAACACTGAAGCTTTCTTT.

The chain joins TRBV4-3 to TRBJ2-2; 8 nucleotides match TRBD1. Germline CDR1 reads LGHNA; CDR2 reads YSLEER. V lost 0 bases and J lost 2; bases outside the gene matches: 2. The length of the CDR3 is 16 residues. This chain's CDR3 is CASSQDQGANTGELFF. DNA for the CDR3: TGCGCCAGCAGCCAAGATCAGGGGGCAAACACCGGGGAGCTGTTTTTT.

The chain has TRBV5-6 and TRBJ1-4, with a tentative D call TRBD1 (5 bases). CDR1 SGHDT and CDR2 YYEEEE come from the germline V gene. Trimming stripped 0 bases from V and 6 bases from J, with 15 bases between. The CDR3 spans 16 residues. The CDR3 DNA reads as TGTGCCAGCAGCTTGGCGGTGGCAGGGAGGGATGAAAAACTGTTTTTT. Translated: CASSLAVAGRDEKLFF. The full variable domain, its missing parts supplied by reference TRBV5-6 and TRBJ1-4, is DAGVTQSPTHLIKTRGQQVTLRCSPKSGHDTVSWYQQALGQGPQFIFQYYEEEERQRGNFPDRFSGHQFPNYSSELNVNALLLGDSALYLCASSLAVAGRDEKLFFGSGTQLSVL.

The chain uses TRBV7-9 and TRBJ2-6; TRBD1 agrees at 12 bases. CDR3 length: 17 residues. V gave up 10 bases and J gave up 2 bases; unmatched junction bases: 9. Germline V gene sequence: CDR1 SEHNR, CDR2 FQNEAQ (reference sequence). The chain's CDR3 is CATGTGGLLAGANVLTF. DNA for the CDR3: TGTGCCACCGGGACAGGGGGCTTGTTGGCTGGGGCCAACGTCCTGACTTTC.

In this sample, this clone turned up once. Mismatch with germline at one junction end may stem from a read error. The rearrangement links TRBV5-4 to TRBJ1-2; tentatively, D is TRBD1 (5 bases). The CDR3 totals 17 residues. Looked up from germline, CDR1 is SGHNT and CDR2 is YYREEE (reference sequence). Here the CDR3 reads CASSQESKGSANYGYTF. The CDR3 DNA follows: TGCGCCAGCAGCCAAGAGAGTAAGGGGTCGGCTAACTATGGCTACACCTTC.

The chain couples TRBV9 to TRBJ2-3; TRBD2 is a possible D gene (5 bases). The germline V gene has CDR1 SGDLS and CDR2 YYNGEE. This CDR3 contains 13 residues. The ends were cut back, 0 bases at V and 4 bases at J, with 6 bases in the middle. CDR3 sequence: CASSVGGADTQYF. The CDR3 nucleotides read TGTGCCAGCAGCGTAGGGGGAGCAGATACGCAGTATTTT.

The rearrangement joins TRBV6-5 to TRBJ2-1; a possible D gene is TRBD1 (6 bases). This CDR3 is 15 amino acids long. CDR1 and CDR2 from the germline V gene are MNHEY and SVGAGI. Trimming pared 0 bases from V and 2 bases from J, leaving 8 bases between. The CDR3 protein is CASSYSRGAYNEQFF. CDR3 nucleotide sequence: TGTGCCAGCAGTTACTCCAGGGGCGCCTACAATGAGCAGTTCTTC.

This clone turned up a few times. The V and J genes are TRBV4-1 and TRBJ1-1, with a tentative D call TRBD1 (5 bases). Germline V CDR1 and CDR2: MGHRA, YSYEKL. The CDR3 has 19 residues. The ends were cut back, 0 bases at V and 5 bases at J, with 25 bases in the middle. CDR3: CASSQEGRDSLPWWTEAFF. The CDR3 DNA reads TGCGCCAGCAGCCAAGAGGGGAGAGACAGCTTACCCTGGTGGACTGAAGCTTTCTTT.

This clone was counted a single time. CDR3 sequence reads: CASSRTGGSGELFF. The CDR3 nucleotides read TGCGCCAGCAGCAGGACAGGGGGCTCCGGGGAGCTGTTTTTT. The chain carries TRBV5-1 and TRBJ2-2, with 11 bases lining up with TRBD1. The CDR3 has 14 amino acids. V gave up 4 bases and J gave up 6 bases; unmatched junction bases: 2. The germline V gene has CDR1 SGHRS and CDR2 YFSETQ.

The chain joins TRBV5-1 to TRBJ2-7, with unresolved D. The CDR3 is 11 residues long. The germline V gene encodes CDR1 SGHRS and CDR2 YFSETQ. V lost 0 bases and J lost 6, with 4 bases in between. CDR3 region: CASSLVGEQYF. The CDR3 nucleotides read TGCGCCAGCAGCTTGGTGGGCGAGCAGTACTTC.